The TCR beta chain under discussion was sequenced for a study of blood T cell repertoires in COVID-19. The overall study: Specimens from acute and convalescent COVID-19 originated in the United States, Italy and Spain.

Participant age was roughly 18 to 95 years, and participants resided in approximately 24 US areas. Donors were grouped by their self-reported clinical history. Either two negative PCRs, clearance, or symptom resolution qualified Cohort 3 donors as recovered. Libraries were prepared by immunoSEQ multiplex PCR; TCRdb keeps only in-frame clonotypes and omits some of them. The repertoire consists of about 250,000 clones, with 85% to 90% occurring once and the leading ten covering about 1.7%. Sample: PBMCs or T cells enriched from blood (not recorded which). The TCR was taken from a man in his forties who had recovered from COVID-19.

CDR3 sequence reads: CASSQTGQGAHEQYF. In DNA form, the CDR3 reads TGTGCCAGCAGCCAGACGGGACAGGGGGCCCACGAGCAGTACTTC. The chain is built from TRBV3-1 (or the pseudogene TRBV3-2) and TRBJ2-7, with 12 bases aligning to TRBD1. Germline lookup yields CDR1 LGHDT and CDR2 YNNKEL (reference sequence). J gave up 5 bases and V 3 bases, and 5 bases lay outside the gene matches. This CDR3 region has 15 residues.